A single sample is the source of the 2 T cell receptor beta chains below, sequenced in a study of shared clonotypes between healthy human individuals. Assay used: immunoSEQ multiplex PCR; TCRdb lists only in-frame clones, some missing. The sample holds about 990,000 clones, more than 75% seen once. The specimen sequenced was memory CD4+ T cells from PBMCs. Subset indicated: CD45RA-negative fraction. These TCRs come from a man between 18 and 29 years old in good health. Some clones in this sample may be carry-over from other donors' samples.

Worth noting for this clone: A read error may account for a junction end that differs from germline. The chain is built from TRBV2 and TRBJ2-5; D remains unclear. The CDR3 covers 13 residues. Germline CDR1 and CDR2: SNHLY and FYNNEI. CDR3 nucleotides: TGTGCCAGCAACCGGGCACCACAAGGGACCCAGTACTTC. Translation gives CASNRAPQGTQYF.

This sequence joins TRBV5-1 and TRBJ2-3; D is unclear. The V gene lost 4 bases and the J gene lost 5 bases, with 23 bases spanning the gap. CDR1 and CDR2 from the germline V gene are SGHRS and YFSETQ. There are 17 residues in the CDR3. This chain's CDR3 is CASSTEHGSPSGDTQYF. The CDR3 region has the DNA TGCGCCAGCAGCACGGAACATGGATCCCCTTCAGGAGATACGCAGTATTTT.